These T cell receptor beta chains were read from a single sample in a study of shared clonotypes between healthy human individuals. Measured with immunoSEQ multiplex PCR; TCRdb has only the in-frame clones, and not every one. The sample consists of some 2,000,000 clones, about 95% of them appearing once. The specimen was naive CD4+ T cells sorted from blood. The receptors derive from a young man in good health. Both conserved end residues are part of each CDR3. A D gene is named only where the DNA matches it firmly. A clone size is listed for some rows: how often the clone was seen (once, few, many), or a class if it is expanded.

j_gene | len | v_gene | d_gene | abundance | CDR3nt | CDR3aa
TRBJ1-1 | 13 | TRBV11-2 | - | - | TGTGCCAGCAGCGTAACAGAGAACACTGAAGCTTTCTTT | CASSVTENTEAFF
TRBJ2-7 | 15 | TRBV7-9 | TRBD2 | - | TGTGCCAGCAGCTTAGCGTCGGGGGGACTCGGCGAGCAGTACTTC | CASSLASGGLGEQYF
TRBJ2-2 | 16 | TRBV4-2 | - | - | TGTGCCAGCAGCCAAGTCGAGGGGTTTGGCACCGGGGAGCTGTTTTTT | CASSQVEGFGTGELFF
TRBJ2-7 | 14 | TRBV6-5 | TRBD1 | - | TGTGCCAGCAGCACCCCGGGACAGGGATACGAGCAGTACTTC | CASSTPGQGYEQYF
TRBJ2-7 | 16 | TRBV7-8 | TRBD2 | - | TGTGCCAGCAGCTTAGGGATGGGACTACGCTCCTACGAGCAGTACTTC | CASSLGMGLRSYEQYF
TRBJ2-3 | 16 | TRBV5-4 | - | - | TGTGCCAGCAGCTTCAGGATAGCCGTGGGCACAGATACGCAGTATTTT | CASSFRIAVGTDTQYF
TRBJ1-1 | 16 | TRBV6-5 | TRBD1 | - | TGTGCCAGCAGTTACTCGTGGACAGGGGGGCCCACTGAAGCTTTCTTT | CASSYSWTGGPTEAFF
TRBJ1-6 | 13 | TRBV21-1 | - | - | TGTGCCAGGGGGACAGTATGGAATTCACCCCTCCACTTT | CARGTVWNSPLHF
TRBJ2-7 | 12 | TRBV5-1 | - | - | TGCGCCAGCAGCTTACAGGGTAACGAGCAGTACTTC | CASSLQGNEQYF
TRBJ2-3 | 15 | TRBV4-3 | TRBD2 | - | TGCGCCAGCAGCAGGCTAGCGGCTAGCACAGATACGCAGTATTTT | CASSRLAASTDTQYF
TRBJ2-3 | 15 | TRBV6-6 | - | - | TGTGCCAGCAGTCGACTCACCCCAGGGCCAGATACGCAGTATTTT | CASSRLTPGPDTQYF
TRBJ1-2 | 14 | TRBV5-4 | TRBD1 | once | TGTGCCAGCAGCTTCGGACAGGAGTCCTATGGCTACACCTTC | CASSFGQESYGYTF
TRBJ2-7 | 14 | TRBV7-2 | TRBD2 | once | TGTGCCAGCAGCTTAGCCTGGCGGGGGTCCGAGCAGTACTTC | CASSLAWRGSEQYF
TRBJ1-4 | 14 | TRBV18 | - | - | TGTGCCAGCTCCCTCAGTGATAGAGATGAAAAACTGTTTTTT | CASSLSDRDEKLFF
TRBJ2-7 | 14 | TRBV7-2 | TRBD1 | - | TGTGCCAGCAGCTTAGGGACAGGGCCTTACGAGCAGTACTTC | CASSLGTGPYEQYF
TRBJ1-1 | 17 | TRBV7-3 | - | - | TGTGCCAGCAGCCCATGGGGCGGCAGTCCCCTGAACACTGAAGCTTTCTTT | CASSPWGGSPLNTEAFF
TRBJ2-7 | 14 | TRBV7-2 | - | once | TGTGCCAGCAGCCGCCCAGGGAGCGCCTACGAGCAGTACTTC | CASSRPGSAYEQYF
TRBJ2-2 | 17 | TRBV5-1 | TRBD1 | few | TGCGCCAGCAGCTTCGATCCGGGACAGGGAGGTCCCGGGGAGCTGTTTTTT | CASSFDPGQGGPGELFF
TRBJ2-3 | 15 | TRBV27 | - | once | TGTGCCAGCAGTTTGGGCGGGACTGGCACAGATACGCAGTATTTT | CASSLGGTGTDTQYF
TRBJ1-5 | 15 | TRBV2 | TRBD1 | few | TGTGCCAGCAGTGAATGGAGGACAGGCACTCAGCCCCAGCATTTT | CASSEWRTGTQPQHF
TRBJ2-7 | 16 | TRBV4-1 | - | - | TGCGCCAGCAGCCAAGATTGGACCGGCGGGCCCCTCGAGCAGTACTTC | CASSQDWTGGPLEQYF
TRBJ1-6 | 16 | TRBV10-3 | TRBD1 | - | TGTGCCATCAGTGAGCCCAAGGACAGGGCAGATTCACCCCTCCACTTT | CAISEPKDRADSPLHF
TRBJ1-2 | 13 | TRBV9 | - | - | TGTGCCAGCAGCGAGGAGTGGGAAGGTGGCTACACCTTC | CASSEEWEGGYTF
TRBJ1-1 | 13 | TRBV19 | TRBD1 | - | TGTGCCAGTAGTACCGACAGGGGAACTGAAGCTTTCTTT | CASSTDRGTEAFF
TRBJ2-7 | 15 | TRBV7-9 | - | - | TGTGCCAGCAGCGTTTCTGGACAGCCCTCCTACGAGCAGTACTTC | CASSVSGQPSYEQYF
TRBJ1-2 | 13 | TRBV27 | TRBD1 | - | TGTGCCAGCAGTCTCACAGGGGGCCTCTTTTACACCTTC | CASSLTGGLFYTF
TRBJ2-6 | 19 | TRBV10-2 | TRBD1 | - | TGCGCCAGCAGTGAACCCGGGACAGGGATAGGTTCTGGGGCCAACGTCCTGACTTTC | CASSEPGTGIGSGANVLTF
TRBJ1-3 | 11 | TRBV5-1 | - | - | TGCGCCAGCAGACAGGGAAACACCATATATTTT | CASRQGNTIYF
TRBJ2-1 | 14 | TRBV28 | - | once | TGTGCCAGCAGTTTCAGGGTCCGGCCCAATGAGCAGTTCTTC | CASSFRVRPNEQFF
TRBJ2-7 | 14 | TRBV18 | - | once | TGTGCCAGCTCACCCCTCGCGATTGGAGAGGAGCAGTACTTC | CASSPLAIGEEQYF
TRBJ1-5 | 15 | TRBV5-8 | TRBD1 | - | TGTGCCAGCAGCGTAAAGGACAGGAGCAATCAGCCCCAGCATTTT | CASSVKDRSNQPQHF
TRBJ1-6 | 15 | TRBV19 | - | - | TGTGCCAGTACATCCCTCAGCTCCTATAATTCACCCCTCCACTTT | CASTSLSSYNSPLHF
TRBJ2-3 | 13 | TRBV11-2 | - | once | TGTGCCAGCAGCTTAGGAAACACAGATACGCAGTATTTT | CASSLGNTDTQYF
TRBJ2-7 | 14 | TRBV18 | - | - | TGTGCCAGCTCACCACCGGGGCAGTCGGGGCCGCAGTACTTC | CASSPPGQSGPQYF
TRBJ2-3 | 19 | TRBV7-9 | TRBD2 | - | TGTGCCAGCAGCTTAGGTCTAGCGGGGGGGCGTCGGAGCACAGATACGCAGTATTTT | CASSLGLAGGRRSTDTQYF
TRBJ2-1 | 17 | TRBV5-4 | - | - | TGTGCCAGCAGCTTAGGGCTGGGGCAGGTCCCCAAGGATGAGCAGTTCTTC | CASSLGLGQVPKDEQFF
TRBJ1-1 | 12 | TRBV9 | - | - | TGTGCCAGCAGCGGGCTGAACACTGAAGCTTTCTTT | CASSGLNTEAFF
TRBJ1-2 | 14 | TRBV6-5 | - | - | TGTGCCAGCAGACCTACACCTTACCTCTATGGCTACACCTTC | CASRPTPYLYGYTF
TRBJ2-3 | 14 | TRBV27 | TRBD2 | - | TGTGCCAGCAGTTCTGGACTAGCTTCAGATACGCAGTATTTT | CASSSGLASDTQYF
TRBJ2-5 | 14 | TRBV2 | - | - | TGTGCCAGCAGTGATCCCCCGGCGCAAGAGACCCAGTACTTC | CASSDPPAQETQYF
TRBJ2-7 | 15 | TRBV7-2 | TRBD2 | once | TGTGCCAGCAGCTTGGCTAGCGGGAACTCCTACGAGCAGTACTTC | CASSLASGNSYEQYF
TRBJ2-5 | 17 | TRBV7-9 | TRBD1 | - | TGTGCCAGCAGCTTCTTGGTGGACAGGGCTTTTCAAGAGACCCAGTACTTC | CASSFLVDRAFQETQYF
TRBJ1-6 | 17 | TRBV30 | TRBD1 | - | TGTGCCTGGAGTAACGTCCGCAGGGGGGGGCATTATTCACCCCTCCACTTT | CAWSNVRRGGHYSPLHF
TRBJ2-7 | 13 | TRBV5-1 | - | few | TGCGCCAGCAGCTTGGGACGGAGCTACGAGCAGTACTTC | CASSLGRSYEQYF
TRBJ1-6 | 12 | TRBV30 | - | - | TGTGCCTGGAGTGTACAAGGTTCACCCCTCCACTTT | CAWSVQGSPLHF
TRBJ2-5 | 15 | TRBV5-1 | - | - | TGCGCCAGCAGCGAAGCCGACAGTTCCGGGGAGACCCAGTACTTC | CASSEADSSGETQYF